The rows below give T cell receptor beta chains drawn from one sample of a study of shared clonotypes between healthy human individuals. Profiling relied on immunoSEQ multiplex PCR, and the TCRdb table lists in-frame clones only, not all of them. The sample consists of roughly 570,000 clones, about 98% of them appearing once. The source material was naive CD8+ T cells sorted from blood. These receptors all stem from a man aged 25-45 years in good health. Both conserved end residues are part of each CDR3. The D gene is left open where the match is weak. Clone sizes are given selectively: once, few, many, or a class where the clone is expanded.

CDR3	DNA	V	J	size	D
CASSLVWAGGLREQFF	TGTGCCAGCAGCTTAGTATGGGCGGGAGGGCTTCGAGAGCAGTTCTTC	TRBV11-2	TRBJ2-1	-	TRBD2
CASSGSGRAVDEQFF	TGTGCCAGCAGTGGTAGCGGGAGGGCCGTAGATGAGCAGTTCTTC	TRBV9	TRBJ2-1	-	TRBD2
CASSFPDRVRTYSSYNEQFF	TGTGCCAGCAGCTTCCCGGACAGGGTCCGGACCTACAGCTCCTACAATGAGCAGTTCTTC	TRBV5-8	TRBJ2-1	-	TRBD1
CASSLAWRTTEPNQPQHF	TGTGCCAGCAGTTTAGCTTGGCGTACTACAGAGCCTAATCAGCCCCAGCATTTT	TRBV27	TRBJ1-5	-	-
CASSDLGGLNTGELFF	TGTGCCAGTAGTGACCTGGGGGGGCTTAACACCGGGGAGCTGTTTTTT	TRBV19	TRBJ2-2	-	-
CASSPTGGDYGYTF	TGTGCCAGCAGTCCAACAGGGGGCGACTATGGCTACACCTTC	TRBV6-1	TRBJ1-2	-	TRBD1
CASTPGQGLGETQYF	TGTGCCAGCACCCCGGGACAGGGCTTGGGTGAGACCCAGTACTTC	TRBV11-2	TRBJ2-5	-	TRBD1
CASSKGLADYNEQFF	TGTGCCAGTAGCAAGGGACTAGCGGACTACAATGAGCAGTTCTTC	TRBV19	TRBJ2-1	-	TRBD2
CASSQCSSGANVLTF	TGCGCCAGCAGTCAATGCAGCTCTGGGGCCAACGTCCTGACTTTC	TRBV23-1	TRBJ2-6	-	-
CASSLTLSLPRRNEQFF	TGTGCTAGCAGCTTAACATTGTCCCTCCCGCGGCGGAATGAGCAGTTCTTC	TRBV7-7	TRBJ2-1	-	-
CASSSGFGTYEQYF	TGTGCCAGCAGCTCGGGGTTCGGGACCTACGAGCAGTACTTC	TRBV7-6	TRBJ2-7	-	-
CASSPRDRGRPNTEAFF	TGTGCCAGCAGTCCCCGGGACAGGGGGCGACCAAACACTGAAGCTTTCTTT	TRBV28	TRBJ1-1	-	TRBD1
CASSSPTGELFF	TGTGCCAGCAGCTCACCGACCGGGGAGCTGTTTTTT	TRBV7-9	TRBJ2-2	-	-
CASSPGQGSYNEQFF	TGTGCCAGCAGCCCTGGACAGGGTAGTTACAATGAGCAGTTCTTC	TRBV9	TRBJ2-1	-	TRBD1
CASSSVLAGEYYNEQFF	TGTGCCAGCAGCTCCGTACTAGCGGGAGAATACTACAATGAGCAGTTCTTC	TRBV7-9	TRBJ2-1	-	TRBD2
CASTNGAEETQYF	TGTGCCAGCACCAACGGGGCGGAAGAGACCCAGTACTTC	TRBV6-6	TRBJ2-5	-	-
CASSLNLKDRGDGYTF	TGTGCCAGCAGCCTGAACCTTAAGGACAGGGGGGATGGCTACACCTTC	TRBV7-9	TRBJ1-2	once	TRBD1
CASSLDSGVYNEQFF	TGTGCCAGCAGCTTAGATAGCGGAGTATACAATGAGCAGTTCTTC	TRBV7-9	TRBJ2-1	-	-
CATSADRGLEKLFF	TGTGCCACCAGCGCCGACAGGGGGCTTGAAAAACTGTTTTTT	TRBV15	TRBJ1-4	-	TRBD1
CSVDRTSGTIQETQYF	TGCAGCGTTGACAGGACTAGCGGGACAATTCAAGAGACCCAGTACTTC	TRBV29-1	TRBJ2-5	-	TRBD2
CASSWSYEQYF	TGTGCCAGCAGTTGGTCCTACGAGCAGTACTTC	TRBV28	TRBJ2-7	-	-
CASSSGAGYTF	TGTGCCAGCAGCTCAGGGGCCGGCTACACCTTC	TRBV7-9	TRBJ1-2	-	-
CASSLGLGQAEYEQYF	TGTGCCAGCAGCTTGGGTTTAGGACAGGCGGAGTACGAGCAGTACTTC	TRBV5-4	TRBJ2-7	-	TRBD1
CATSRDDSGANVLTF	TGTGCCACCAGCAGAGACGATTCTGGGGCCAACGTCCTGACTTTC	TRBV15	TRBJ2-6	-	-
CASSLSLAAYNEQFF	TGTGCCAGCAGTTTATCGCTAGCGGCCTACAATGAGCAGTTCTTC	TRBV27	TRBJ2-1	-	TRBD2
CASSLGTALEAFF	TGTGCCAGCAGCTTAGGGACAGCCCTTGAAGCTTTCTTT	TRBV7-9	TRBJ1-1	-	-
CASSLDRPGFHSYEQYF	TGTGCCAGCAGCTTGGATAGACCCGGGTTTCATTCCTACGAGCAGTACTTC	TRBV5-6	TRBJ2-7	-	-
CASSQVRGQGTSEAFF	TGCGCCAGCAGCCAAGTACGGGGCCAGGGGACCTCTGAAGCTTTCTTT	TRBV4-1	TRBJ1-1	-	-
CASSLPDTGELFF	TGTGCCAGCAGCTTACCGGACACCGGGGAGCTGTTTTTT	TRBV5-4	TRBJ2-2	-	-
CASSFHSTLYEQYF	TGTGCCAGCAGCTTTCACTCAACACTATACGAGCAGTACTTC	TRBV7-2	TRBJ2-7	-	-
CASSQTGQGGLQPQHF	TGCGCCAGCAGCCAGACTGGACAGGGAGGTCTACAGCCCCAGCATTTT	TRBV4-1	TRBJ1-5	-	TRBD1
CASSSPLRGSSYEQYF	TGTGCCAGCAGTTCGCCCCTGAGGGGGAGCTCCTACGAGCAGTACTTC	TRBV27	TRBJ2-7	-	-
CASSIVPTADTQYF	TGTGCCAGTAGTATCGTCCCGACAGCTGATACGCAGTATTTT	TRBV19	TRBJ2-3	once	-
CASSFFPERTGGNQPQHF	TGTGCCAGCAGTTTTTTCCCCGAGAGGACAGGGGGTAATCAGCCCCAGCATTTT	TRBV28	TRBJ1-5	-	TRBD1
CASSIVGAPGDNEQFF	TGTGCCAGTAGTATAGTGGGAGCCCCAGGCGACAATGAGCAGTTCTTC	TRBV19	TRBJ2-1	-	-
CASSTGGHLDVTEAFF	TGTGCCAGCAGCACCGGGGGACACCTTGATGTCACTGAAGCTTTCTTT	TRBV21-1	TRBJ1-1	-	-
CASSSTEIPYEQYF	TGTGCCAGCAGCTCGACCGAAATCCCCTACGAGCAGTACTTC	TRBV7-9	TRBJ2-7	-	-
CASSPMDSPWGNEQFF	TGTGCCAGCTCACCAATGGACAGCCCTTGGGGCAATGAGCAGTTCTTC	TRBV18	TRBJ2-1	-	-
CASSEVAGNTIYF	TGTGCCAGCAGTGAAGTGGCAGGAAACACCATATATTTT	TRBV6-1	TRBJ1-3	-	-
CASSSGGSSYNEQFF	TGTGCCAGCAGCTCAGGGGGCAGCTCCTACAATGAGCAGTTCTTC	TRBV7-7	TRBJ2-1	-	TRBD1
CASSAGAYGYTF	TGTGCCAGCAGCGCCGGGGCGTATGGCTACACCTTC	TRBV7-9	TRBJ1-2	few	-